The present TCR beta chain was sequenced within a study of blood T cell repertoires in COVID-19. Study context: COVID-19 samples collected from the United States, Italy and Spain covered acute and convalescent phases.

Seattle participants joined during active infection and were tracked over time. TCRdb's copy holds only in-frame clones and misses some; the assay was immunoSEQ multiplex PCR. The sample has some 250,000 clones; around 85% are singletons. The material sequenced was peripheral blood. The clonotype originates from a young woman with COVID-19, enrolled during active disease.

The CDR3 coding sequence is TGTGCCAGCAGTTTGGGGGGGCTCCACGAGCAGTACTTC. Protein sequence: CASSLGGLHEQYF. V is TRBV12-3 or TRBV12-4 and J is TRBJ2-7; weak D call: TRBD2 (7 bases). The CDR3 is 13 amino acids. V was pared by 3 bases and J by 5 bases, with 11 bases between.